The text below deals with one T cell receptor beta chain. As yet, its antigen is unknown. V lost 1 base to trimming and J lost 2 bases, with 9 bases between them. The CDR3 sequence is 14 residues long. Per the germline V gene, CDR1 is SGHNT and CDR2 is YENEEA. These data are taken from a study of T cell responses to AZD1222 COVID-19 vaccine. Study-wide findings and caveats: The study reported that nearly half of spike-specific TCRs target unmutated variant regions.

Sequencing was performed with immunoSEQ multiplex PCR; in TCRdb, only in-frame clones are kept and a portion is missing. The repertoire holds 180,000 or so clones, with roughly nine tenths as singletons. The sample in question was peripheral blood, obtained 28 days after the second AZD1222 dose. The TCR comes from an adult who received the AZD1222 COVID-19 vaccine. This chain links TRBV11-3 with TRBJ2-7; D gene uncertain. The CDR3 here is CASSLGGRTYEQYF. DNA of the CDR3: TGTGCCAGCAGCTTAGGGGGTAGAACCTACGAGCAGTACTTC.